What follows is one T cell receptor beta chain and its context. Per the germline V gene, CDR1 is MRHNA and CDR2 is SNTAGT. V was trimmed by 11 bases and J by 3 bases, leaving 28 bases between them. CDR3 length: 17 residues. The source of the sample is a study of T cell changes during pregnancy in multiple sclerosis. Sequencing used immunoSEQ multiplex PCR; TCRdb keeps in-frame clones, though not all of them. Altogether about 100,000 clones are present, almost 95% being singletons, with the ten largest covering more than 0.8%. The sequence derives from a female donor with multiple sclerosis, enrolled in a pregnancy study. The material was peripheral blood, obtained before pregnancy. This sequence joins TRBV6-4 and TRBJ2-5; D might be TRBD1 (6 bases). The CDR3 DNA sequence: TGTGCCCCCTCGACACAGGGCAGGGGAAGGAGGAAAGAGACCCAGTACTTC. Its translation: CAPSTQGRGRRKETQYF.